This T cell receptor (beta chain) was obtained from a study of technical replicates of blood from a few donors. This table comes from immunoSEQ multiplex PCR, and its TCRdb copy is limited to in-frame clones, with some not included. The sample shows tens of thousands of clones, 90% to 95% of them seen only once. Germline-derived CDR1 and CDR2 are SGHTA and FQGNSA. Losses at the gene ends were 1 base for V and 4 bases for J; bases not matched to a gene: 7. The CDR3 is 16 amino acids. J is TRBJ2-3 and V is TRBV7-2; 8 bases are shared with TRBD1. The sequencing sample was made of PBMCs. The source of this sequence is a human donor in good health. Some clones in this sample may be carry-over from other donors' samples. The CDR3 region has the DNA TGTGCCAGCAGCTTAGGAATGACAGGGGCAGCAGATACGCAGTATTTT. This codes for CASSLGMTGAADTQYF.